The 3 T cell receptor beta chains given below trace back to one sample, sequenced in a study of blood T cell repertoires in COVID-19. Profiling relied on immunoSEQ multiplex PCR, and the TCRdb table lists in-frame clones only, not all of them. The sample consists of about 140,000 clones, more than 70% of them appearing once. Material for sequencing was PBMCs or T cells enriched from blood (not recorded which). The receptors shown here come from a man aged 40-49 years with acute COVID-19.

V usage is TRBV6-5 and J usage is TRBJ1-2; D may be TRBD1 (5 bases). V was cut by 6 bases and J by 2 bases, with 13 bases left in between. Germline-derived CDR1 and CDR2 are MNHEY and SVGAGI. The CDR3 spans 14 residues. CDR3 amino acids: CASRNTQVNYGYTF. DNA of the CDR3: TGTGCCAGCAGGAACACACAGGTGAACTATGGCTACACCTTC.

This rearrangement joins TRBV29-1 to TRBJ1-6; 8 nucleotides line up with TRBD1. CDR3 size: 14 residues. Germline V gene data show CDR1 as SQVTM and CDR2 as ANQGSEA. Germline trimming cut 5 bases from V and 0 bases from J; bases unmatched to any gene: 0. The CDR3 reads CSVTGGSYNSPLHF. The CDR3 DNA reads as TGCAGCGTTACAGGGGGCTCCTATAATTCACCCCTCCACTTT.

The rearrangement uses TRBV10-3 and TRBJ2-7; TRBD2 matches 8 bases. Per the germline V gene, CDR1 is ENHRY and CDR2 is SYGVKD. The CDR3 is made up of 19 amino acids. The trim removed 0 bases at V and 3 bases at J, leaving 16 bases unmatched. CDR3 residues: CAISESRRAGGRIFYEQYF. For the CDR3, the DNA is TGTGCCATCAGTGAGTCGAGGAGGGCGGGAGGCCGGATTTTCTACGAGCAGTACTTC.